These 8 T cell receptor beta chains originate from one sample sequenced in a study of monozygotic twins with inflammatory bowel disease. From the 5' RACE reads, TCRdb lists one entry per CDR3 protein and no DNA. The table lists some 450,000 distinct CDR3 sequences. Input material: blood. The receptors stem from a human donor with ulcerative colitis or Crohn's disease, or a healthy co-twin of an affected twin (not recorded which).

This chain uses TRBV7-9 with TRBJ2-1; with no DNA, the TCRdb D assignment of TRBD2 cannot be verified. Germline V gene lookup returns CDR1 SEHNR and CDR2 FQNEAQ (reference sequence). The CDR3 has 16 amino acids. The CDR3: CASSSPRTSNRVEQFF.

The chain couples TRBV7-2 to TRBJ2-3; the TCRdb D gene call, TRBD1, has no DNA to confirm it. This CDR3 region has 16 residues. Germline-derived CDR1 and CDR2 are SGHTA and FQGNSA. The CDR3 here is CASSPRGGKSADTQYF.

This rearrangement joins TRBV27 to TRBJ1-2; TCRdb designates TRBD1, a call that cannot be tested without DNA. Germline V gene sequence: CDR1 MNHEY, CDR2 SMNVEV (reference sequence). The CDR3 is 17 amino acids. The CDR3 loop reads CASSSQYYGTGDYGYTF.

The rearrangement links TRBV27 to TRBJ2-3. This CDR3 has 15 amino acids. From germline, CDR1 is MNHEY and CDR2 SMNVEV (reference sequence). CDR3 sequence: CASSLASDSTDTQYF.

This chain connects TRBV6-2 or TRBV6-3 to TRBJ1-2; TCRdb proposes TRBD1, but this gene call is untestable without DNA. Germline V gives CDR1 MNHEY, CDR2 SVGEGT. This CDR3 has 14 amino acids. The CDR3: CASSYSRTGYGYTF.

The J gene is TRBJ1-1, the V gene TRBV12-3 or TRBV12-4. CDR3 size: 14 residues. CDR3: CASSTTLTNTEAFF.

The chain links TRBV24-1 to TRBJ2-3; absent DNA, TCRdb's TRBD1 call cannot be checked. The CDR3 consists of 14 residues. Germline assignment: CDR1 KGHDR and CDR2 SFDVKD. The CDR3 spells CATSAVGRTDTQYF.

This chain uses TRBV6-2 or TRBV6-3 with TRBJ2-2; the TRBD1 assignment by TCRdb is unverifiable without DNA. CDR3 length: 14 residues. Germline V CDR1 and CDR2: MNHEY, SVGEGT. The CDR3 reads CASTRGLSTGELFF.